The TCR beta chain under discussion was sequenced for a study of blood T cell repertoires in COVID-19. About the research overall: Specimens from acute and convalescent COVID-19 originated in the United States, Italy and Spain. Sample material is recorded as cDNA or gDNA derived from T cells, B-cell-depleted T cells, or PBMCs.

The CDR3 length is 16 residues. With 0 bases removed from V and 4 bases from J, the gap between germline ends came to 11 bases. Germline V gene sequence: CDR1 SGHRS, CDR2 YFSETQ. Methods used by the authors: Nucleated cell counts were estimated from reference gene primer amplification. The repertoire was sequenced with immunoSEQ multiplex PCR; TCRdb's copy has only in-frame clones and lacks some. V and J calls and clone size follow that table, whereas D and trimming were derived from the DNA. The sample carries 50,000 to 65,000 clones, around 85% recorded once. Specimen: peripheral blood. This TCR derives from a human donor in a cohort sampled during active COVID-19. V is TRBV5-1 and J is TRBJ1-6, with a weak D call TRBD1 (6 bases). CDR3 loop: CASSLAGTKYNSPLHF. Written as DNA, the CDR3 is TGCGCCAGCAGCTTGGCCGGGACAAAGTATAATTCACCCCTCCACTTT. Full variable domain (outside the CDR3, taken from reference TRBV5-1 and TRBJ1-6): KAGVTQTPRYLIKTRGQQVTLSCSPISGHRSVSWYQQTPGQGLQFLFEYFSETQRNKGNFPGRFSGRQFSNSRSEMNVSTLELGDSALYLCASSLAGTKYNSPLHFGNGTRLTVT.